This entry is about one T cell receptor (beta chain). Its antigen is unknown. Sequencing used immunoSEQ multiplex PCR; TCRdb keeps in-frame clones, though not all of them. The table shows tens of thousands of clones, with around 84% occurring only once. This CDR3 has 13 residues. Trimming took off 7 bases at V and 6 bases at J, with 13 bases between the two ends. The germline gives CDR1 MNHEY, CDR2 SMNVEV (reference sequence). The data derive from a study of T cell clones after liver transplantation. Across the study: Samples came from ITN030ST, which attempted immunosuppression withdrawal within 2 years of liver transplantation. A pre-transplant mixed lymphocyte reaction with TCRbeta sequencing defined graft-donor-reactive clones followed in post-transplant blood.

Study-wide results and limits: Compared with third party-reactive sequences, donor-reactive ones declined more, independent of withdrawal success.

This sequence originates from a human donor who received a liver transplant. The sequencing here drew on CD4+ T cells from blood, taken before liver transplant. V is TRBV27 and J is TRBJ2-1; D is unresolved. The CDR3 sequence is CASKSDTGNEQFF. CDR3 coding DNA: TGTGCCAGCAAGTCCGATACGGGCAATGAGCAGTTCTTC.